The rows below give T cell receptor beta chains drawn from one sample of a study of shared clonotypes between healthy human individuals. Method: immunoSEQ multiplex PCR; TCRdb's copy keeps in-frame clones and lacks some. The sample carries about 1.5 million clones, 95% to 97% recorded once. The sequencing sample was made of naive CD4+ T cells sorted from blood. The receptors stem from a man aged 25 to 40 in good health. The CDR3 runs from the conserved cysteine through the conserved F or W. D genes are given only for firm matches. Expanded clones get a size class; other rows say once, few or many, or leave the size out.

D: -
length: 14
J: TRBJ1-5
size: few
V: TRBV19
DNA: TGTGCCAGTAGTCGCCCGACCGCTGGTCAGCCCCAGCATTTT
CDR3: CASSRPTAGQPQHF

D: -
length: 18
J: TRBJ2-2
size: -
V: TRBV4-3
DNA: TGCGCCAGCAGCCAACAAAGGTCCCTAGCGTGGAACACCGGGGAGCTGTTTTTT
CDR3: CASSQQRSLAWNTGELFF

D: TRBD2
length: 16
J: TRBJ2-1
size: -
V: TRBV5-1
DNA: TGCGCCAGCAGCTTGGCCTGGCTAGCGGGAAACAATGAGCAGTTCTTC
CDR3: CASSLAWLAGNNEQFF

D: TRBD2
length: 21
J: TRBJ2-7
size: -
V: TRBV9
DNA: TGTGCCAGCAGCGGACAGGGAGGCACTAGCGGGACACCCTCCCGTAACTACGAGCAGTACTTC
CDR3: CASSGQGGTSGTPSRNYEQYF

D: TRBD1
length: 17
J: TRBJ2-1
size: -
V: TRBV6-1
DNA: TGTGCCAGCAGTGAACCCTCGACAGGGTTAGTCTACAATGAGCAGTTCTTC
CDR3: CASSEPSTGLVYNEQFF

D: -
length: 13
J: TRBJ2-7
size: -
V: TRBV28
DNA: TGTGCCAGCAGTTCCCAAACAGTCTACGAGCAGTACTTC
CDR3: CASSSQTVYEQYF

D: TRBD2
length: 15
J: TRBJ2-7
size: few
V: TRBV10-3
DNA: TGTGCCATCAGGGAGAGAACTAGCGGGACCTACGAGCAGTACTTC
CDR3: CAIRERTSGTYEQYF

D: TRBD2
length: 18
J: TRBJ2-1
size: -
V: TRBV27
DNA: TGTGCCAGCAGTTTCACGCACCCCCGACTAGCGGAATACAATGAGCAGTTCTTC
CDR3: CASSFTHPRLAEYNEQFF

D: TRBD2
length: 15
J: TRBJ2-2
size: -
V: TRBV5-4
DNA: TGTGCCAGCAGCTTAGGCCAGCGGGGAACCGGGGAGCTGTTTTTT
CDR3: CASSLGQRGTGELFF

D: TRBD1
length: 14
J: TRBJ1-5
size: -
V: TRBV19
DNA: TGTGCCAGTAGTATAGGACAGGGGGTTCAGCCCCAGCATTTT
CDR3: CASSIGQGVQPQHF

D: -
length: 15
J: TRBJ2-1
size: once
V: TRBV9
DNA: TGTGCCAGCAGCGTAGCGGGAGATAGCTACAATGAGCAGTTCTTC
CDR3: CASSVAGDSYNEQFF

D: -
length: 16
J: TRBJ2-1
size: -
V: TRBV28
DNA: TGTGCCAGCAGTTGGGGGACAGGGGAAACTAGCGGGACCGCGTTCTTC
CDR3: CASSWGTGETSGTAFF

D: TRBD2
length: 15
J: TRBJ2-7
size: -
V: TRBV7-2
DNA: TGTGCCAGCAGCTTAGGGACTAGCGGGACCAACGAGCAGTACTTC
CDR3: CASSLGTSGTNEQYF

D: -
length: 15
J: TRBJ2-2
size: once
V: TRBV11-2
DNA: TGTGCCAGCAGCTTAGTACCGGCGAACACCGGGGAGCTGTTTTTT
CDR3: CASSLVPANTGELFF

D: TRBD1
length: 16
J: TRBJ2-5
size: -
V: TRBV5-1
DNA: TGCGCCAGCACCCCCGGGACAGGGGGATATCAAGAGACCCAGTACTTC
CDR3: CASTPGTGGYQETQYF

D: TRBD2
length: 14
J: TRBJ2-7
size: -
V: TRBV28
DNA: TGTGCCAGCAAGGGCGGGGGATCCTCCTACGAGCAGTACTTC
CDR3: CASKGGGSSYEQYF

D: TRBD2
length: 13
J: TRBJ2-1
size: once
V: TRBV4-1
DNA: TGCGCCAGCAGCCAAGATCGGAGGACTAGACAGTTCTTC
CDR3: CASSQDRRTRQFF

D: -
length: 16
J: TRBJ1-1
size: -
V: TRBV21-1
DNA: TGTGCCAGCAGCAATAACGGGACACCTGAGAACACTGAAGCTTTCTTT
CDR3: CASSNNGTPENTEAFF

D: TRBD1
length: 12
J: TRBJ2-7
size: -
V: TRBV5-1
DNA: TGCGCCAGCGGGACAGGGGTCAACGAGCAGTACTTC
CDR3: CASGTGVNEQYF

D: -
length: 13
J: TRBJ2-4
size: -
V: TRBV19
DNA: TGTGCCAGTAGTTCAGGGGCCAAAAACATTCAGTACTTC
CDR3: CASSSGAKNIQYF

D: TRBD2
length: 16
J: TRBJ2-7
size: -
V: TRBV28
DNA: TGTGCCAGCAGCCGTGGACTAGCGGGACCTAGCGACGAGCAGTACTTC
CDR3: CASSRGLAGPSDEQYF

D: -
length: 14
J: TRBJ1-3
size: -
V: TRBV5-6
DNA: TGTGCCAGCAGCCTCTACAGGGATGGAAACACCATATATTTT
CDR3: CASSLYRDGNTIYF

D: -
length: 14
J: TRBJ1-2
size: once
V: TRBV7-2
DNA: TGTGCCAGCAGCTTAGTGCCACAGGGCTATGGCTACACCTTC
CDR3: CASSLVPQGYGYTF

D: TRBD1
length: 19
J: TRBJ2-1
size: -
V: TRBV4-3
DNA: TGCGCCAGCAGCCAAGACCTCCCTTATCGACAGGGATCGATATCTGAGCAGTTCTTC
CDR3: CASSQDLPYRQGSISEQFF

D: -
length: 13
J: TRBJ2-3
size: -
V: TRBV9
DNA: TGTGCCAGCAGCGTAGGTGGGGTTGGTACGCAGTATTTT
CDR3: CASSVGGVGTQYF

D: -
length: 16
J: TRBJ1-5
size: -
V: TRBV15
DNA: TGTGCCACCAGCAGAGACCTTCCATCTAGCAATCAGCCCCAGCATTTT
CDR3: CATSRDLPSSNQPQHF

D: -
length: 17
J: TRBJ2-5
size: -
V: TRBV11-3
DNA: TGTGCCAGCAGCAGTTCATGGGGCGGGACCGGGGAGGAGACCCAGTACTTC
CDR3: CASSSSWGGTGEETQYF

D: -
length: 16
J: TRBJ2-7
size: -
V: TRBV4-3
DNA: TGCGCCAGCAGCCAATTGTTGGGACATACCGCACGCGAGCAGTACTTC
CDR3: CASSQLLGHTAREQYF

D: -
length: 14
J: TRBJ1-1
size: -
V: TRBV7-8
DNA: TGTGCCAGCAGCTTAAGATCCGGGCAAGGTGGAGCTTTCTTT
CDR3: CASSLRSGQGGAFF

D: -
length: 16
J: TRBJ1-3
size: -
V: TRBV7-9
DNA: TGTGCCAGCAGCCCCCGGCGGGGGGGTTCTGGAAACACCATATATTTT
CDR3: CASSPRRGGSGNTIYF

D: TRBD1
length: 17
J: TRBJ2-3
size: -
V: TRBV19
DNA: TGTGCCAGTAGTATACTGCCGGGACAGGGGAGCACAGATACGCAGTATTTT
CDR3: CASSILPGQGSTDTQYF

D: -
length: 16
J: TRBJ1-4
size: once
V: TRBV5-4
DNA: TGTGCCAGCAGCTTGAGAGGGGCCTTGACTAATGAAAAACTGTTTTTT
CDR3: CASSLRGALTNEKLFF

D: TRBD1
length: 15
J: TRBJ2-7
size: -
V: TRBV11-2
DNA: TGTGCCAGCAGCCGCATGCCGGGACAGGGAAGTGAGCAGTACTTC
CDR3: CASSRMPGQGSEQYF

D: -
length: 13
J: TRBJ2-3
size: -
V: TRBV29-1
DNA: TGCAGCGTGGCTGAGGTGGGAAGGGATACGCAGTATTTT
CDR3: CSVAEVGRDTQYF

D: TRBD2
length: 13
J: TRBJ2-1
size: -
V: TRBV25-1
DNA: TGTGCCAGCAGGGATCGGGGGGGCATAGAGCAGTTCTTC
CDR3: CASRDRGGIEQFF

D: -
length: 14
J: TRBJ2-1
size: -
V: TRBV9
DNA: TGTGCCAGCAGCGTAGACGGTCGGGGTAATGAGCAGTTCTTC
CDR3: CASSVDGRGNEQFF

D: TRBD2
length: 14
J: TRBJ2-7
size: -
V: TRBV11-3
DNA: TGTGCCAGCAGCTTCGGCGGCGGGAGTCCCGAGCAGTACTTC
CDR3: CASSFGGGSPEQYF

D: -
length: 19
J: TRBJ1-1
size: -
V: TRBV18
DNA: TGTGCCAGCTCACCACTGAATATTCCCAGGGCAGGGGTGAACACTGAAGCTTTCTTT
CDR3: CASSPLNIPRAGVNTEAFF

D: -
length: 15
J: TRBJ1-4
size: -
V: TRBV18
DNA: TGTGCCAGCTCACCCCGGGGCCGCATAAATGAAAAACTGTTTTTT
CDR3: CASSPRGRINEKLFF

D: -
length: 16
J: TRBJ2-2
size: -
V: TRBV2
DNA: TGTGCCAGCAGAGCCAGTTTTCTAGCGATGGGCGGGGAGCTGTTTTTT
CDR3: CASRASFLAMGGELFF

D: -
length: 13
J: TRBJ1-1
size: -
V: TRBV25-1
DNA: TGTGCCAGCAGTAAGGGACAGAACACTGAAGCTTTCTTT
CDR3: CASSKGQNTEAFF

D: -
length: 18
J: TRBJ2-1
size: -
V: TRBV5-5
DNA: TGTGCCAGCAGCTTGGCCGTTACGAGAACCCTCACCCCTGGAGAGCAGTTCTTC
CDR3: CASSLAVTRTLTPGEQFF

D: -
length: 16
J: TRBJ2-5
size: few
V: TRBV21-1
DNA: TGTGCCAGCAGCCTCTCCGGGACACGGCCCCGAGAGACCCAGTACTTC
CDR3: CASSLSGTRPRETQYF

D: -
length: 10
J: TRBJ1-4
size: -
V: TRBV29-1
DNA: TGCGGCGCCGGAGATGAAAAACTGTTTTTT
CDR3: CGAGDEKLFF

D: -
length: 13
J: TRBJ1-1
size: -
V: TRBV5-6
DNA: TGTGCCAGCAGCTGGGCTGAGAACACTGAAGCTTTCTTT
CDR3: CASSWAENTEAFF

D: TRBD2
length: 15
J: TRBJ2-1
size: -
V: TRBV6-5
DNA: TGTGCCAGCACCAGAGCGGGGCTCTCCTACAATGAGCAGTTCTTC
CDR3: CASTRAGLSYNEQFF

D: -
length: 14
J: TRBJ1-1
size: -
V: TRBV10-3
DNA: TGTGCCATCAGTGAGACCCGATTGAACACTGAAGCTTTCTTT
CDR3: CAISETRLNTEAFF

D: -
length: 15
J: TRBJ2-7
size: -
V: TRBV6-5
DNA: TGTGCCAGCAGTTACTCGGTTGGGGTTATCTACGAGCAGTACTTC
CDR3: CASSYSVGVIYEQYF

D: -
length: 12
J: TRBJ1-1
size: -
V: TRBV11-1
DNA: TGTGCCAGCAGCTTCGTGAACACTGAAGCTTTCTTT
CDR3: CASSFVNTEAFF